This is a list of T cell receptor beta chains from one sample in a study of blood T cell repertoires in COVID-19. The assay was immunoSEQ multiplex PCR, and TCRdb's table has in-frame clones only and misses some. The sample shows some 220,000 clones, 84% of them seen only once. The source material was peripheral blood. These receptors all stem from a man over 45 with active or convalescent COVID-19. CDR3s include the opening cysteine and the closing phenylalanine or tryptophan. Each record gives: V gene, D gene, clone size, J gene, CDR3 protein, CDR3 DNA. A D gene is named only where the DNA matches it firmly. Size is stated for part of the rows, as once, few or many counts, or as a class when the clone is expanded.

v_call: TRBV24-1; d_call: -; clone_size: -; j_call: TRBJ2-1; cdr3_aa: CATSDRLPYNEQFF; cdr3_nt: TGTGCCACCAGTGACCGTCTACCTTACAATGAGCAGTTCTTC
v_call: TRBV15; d_call: TRBD1; clone_size: few; j_call: TRBJ1-3; cdr3_aa: CATSRDLWTGPGNTIYF; cdr3_nt: TGTGCCACCAGCAGAGATTTGTGGACAGGGCCTGGAAACACCATATATTTT
v_call: TRBV2; d_call: -; clone_size: -; j_call: TRBJ1-6; cdr3_aa: CASTEVHSPLHF; cdr3_nt: TGTGCCAGCACGGAGGTACACTCACCCCTCCACTTT
v_call: TRBV2; d_call: -; clone_size: -; j_call: TRBJ2-5; cdr3_aa: CASSALQETQYF; cdr3_nt: TGTGCCAGCAGTGCCCTACAAGAGACCCAGTACTTC
v_call: TRBV5-1; d_call: TRBD2; clone_size: -; j_call: TRBJ2-1; cdr3_aa: CASSRTGTSGGGEQFF; cdr3_nt: TGCGCCAGCAGCCGGACCGGGACTAGCGGGGGAGGAGAGCAGTTCTTC
v_call: TRBV19; d_call: TRBD1; clone_size: -; j_call: TRBJ2-3; cdr3_aa: CASSKGPGQGADTQYF; cdr3_nt: TGTGCCAGTAGTAAGGGTCCGGGACAGGGGGCAGATACGCAGTATTTT
v_call: TRBV4-1; d_call: -; clone_size: few; j_call: TRBJ2-1; cdr3_aa: CASSQVGLNEQFF; cdr3_nt: TGCGCCAGCAGCCAAGTAGGACTAAATGAGCAGTTCTTC
v_call: TRBV7-6; d_call: -; clone_size: -; j_call: TRBJ2-1; cdr3_aa: CASSLGWPGHNEQFF; cdr3_nt: TGTGCCAGCAGCTTAGGTTGGCCAGGCCACAATGAGCAGTTCTTC
v_call: TRBV5-4; d_call: TRBD2; clone_size: few; j_call: TRBJ2-2; cdr3_aa: CASSPRTSGYTGELFF; cdr3_nt: TGTGCCAGCAGCCCCCGGACTAGCGGATATACCGGGGAGCTGTTTTTT
v_call: TRBV27; d_call: -; clone_size: -; j_call: TRBJ2-7; cdr3_aa: CASGAGSYEQYF; cdr3_nt: TGTGCCAGCGGGGCGGGGTCCTACGAGCAGTACTTC
v_call: TRBV9; d_call: TRBD2; clone_size: -; j_call: TRBJ2-1; cdr3_aa: CASSVDAGRSGRDEQFF; cdr3_nt: TGTGCCAGCAGCGTAGATGCTGGCAGGAGCGGGAGAGACGAGCAGTTCTTC
v_call: TRBV5-6; d_call: -; clone_size: -; j_call: TRBJ1-2; cdr3_aa: CASSQGFYGYTF; cdr3_nt: TGTGCCAGCAGCCAGGGGTTCTATGGCTACACCTTC
v_call: TRBV7-2; d_call: -; clone_size: few; j_call: TRBJ2-1; cdr3_aa: CASSPTRRGSHNEQFF; cdr3_nt: TGTGCCAGCAGCCCTACTAGACGGGGGTCCCACAATGAGCAGTTCTTC
v_call: TRBV5-6; d_call: TRBD1; clone_size: -; j_call: TRBJ1-5; cdr3_aa: CASSSQTTGEEQPQHF; cdr3_nt: TGTGCCAGCAGCTCCCAAACTACAGGGGAGGAACAGCCCCAGCATTTT
v_call: TRBV18; d_call: TRBD1; clone_size: -; j_call: TRBJ1-2; cdr3_aa: CASSADRGSNYGYTF; cdr3_nt: TGTGCCAGCTCCGCAGACAGGGGGTCCAACTATGGCTACACCTTC
v_call: TRBV28; d_call: TRBD2; clone_size: -; j_call: TRBJ2-1; cdr3_aa: CASSIPGLGVTEQFF; cdr3_nt: TGTGCCAGCAGTATTCCGGGACTAGGGGTAACTGAGCAGTTCTTC
v_call: TRBV6-2/TRBV6-3; d_call: TRBD1; clone_size: -; j_call: TRBJ1-5; cdr3_aa: CASSFPGQGRSNQPQHF; cdr3_nt: TGTGCCAGCAGTTTTCCCGGACAGGGGAGAAGCAATCAGCCCCAGCATTTT
v_call: TRBV29-1; d_call: TRBD1; clone_size: -; j_call: TRBJ2-2; cdr3_aa: CSVEGHPDRGTGELFF; cdr3_nt: TGCAGCGTTGAGGGGCACCCGGACAGGGGTACCGGGGAGCTGTTTTTT
v_call: TRBV19; d_call: TRBD1; clone_size: -; j_call: TRBJ2-2; cdr3_aa: CASRPGPGQEGTGELFF; cdr3_nt: TGTGCCAGTAGGCCGGGACCGGGACAGGAGGGCACCGGGGAGCTGTTTTTT
v_call: TRBV18; d_call: TRBD1; clone_size: -; j_call: TRBJ1-2; cdr3_aa: CASSPGQGSYGYTF; cdr3_nt: TGTGCCAGCTCACCCGGACAGGGGTCATATGGCTACACCTTC
v_call: TRBV18; d_call: TRBD1; clone_size: -; j_call: TRBJ1-1; cdr3_aa: CASSHTPGQKIMNTEAFF; cdr3_nt: TGTGCCAGCTCTCACACCCCGGGACAGAAGATTATGAACACTGAAGCTTTCTTT
v_call: TRBV4-3; d_call: TRBD1; clone_size: -; j_call: TRBJ2-7; cdr3_aa: CASSQERGTGYYEQYF; cdr3_nt: TGCGCCAGCAGCCAAGAGAGGGGGACAGGGTATTACGAGCAGTACTTC
v_call: TRBV9; d_call: -; clone_size: once; j_call: TRBJ2-7; cdr3_aa: CASSVATGFSYEQYF; cdr3_nt: TGTGCCAGCAGCGTAGCTACAGGCTTTTCCTACGAGCAGTACTTC
v_call: TRBV5-6; d_call: -; clone_size: -; j_call: TRBJ1-5; cdr3_aa: CASSFFSGNQPQHF; cdr3_nt: TGTGCCAGCAGCTTTTTTTCGGGTAATCAGCCCCAGCATTTT
v_call: TRBV10-3; d_call: -; clone_size: few; j_call: TRBJ1-2; cdr3_aa: CAISESIGVYGYTF; cdr3_nt: TGTGCCATCAGTGAGTCGATAGGAGTCTATGGCTACACCTTC
v_call: TRBV28; d_call: TRBD1; clone_size: -; j_call: TRBJ1-1; cdr3_aa: CASSLRGPTEAFF; cdr3_nt: TGTGCCAGCAGTTTAAGGGGGCCCACTGAAGCTTTCTTT
v_call: TRBV7-2; d_call: TRBD2; clone_size: once; j_call: TRBJ2-2; cdr3_aa: CASSSERLAGTGELFF; cdr3_nt: TGTGCCAGCAGCTCCGAAAGACTAGCGGGGACCGGGGAGCTGTTTTTT
v_call: TRBV18; d_call: TRBD1; clone_size: -; j_call: TRBJ1-2; cdr3_aa: CASSPPGTDVYGYTF; cdr3_nt: TGTGCCAGCTCACCACCGGGGACAGATGTCTATGGCTACACCTTC
v_call: TRBV2; d_call: -; clone_size: -; j_call: TRBJ1-2; cdr3_aa: CASSPGGRRETDGYTF; cdr3_nt: TGTGCCAGCAGCCCGGGGGGGCGGCGCGAGACAGATGGCTACACCTTC
v_call: TRBV30; d_call: -; clone_size: -; j_call: TRBJ2-7; cdr3_aa: CAWSGVSGYEQYF; cdr3_nt: TGTGCCTGGAGTGGGGTTAGCGGCTACGAGCAGTACTTC
v_call: TRBV7-8; d_call: -; clone_size: -; j_call: TRBJ1-5; cdr3_aa: CASSLGVGRAGDQPQHF; cdr3_nt: TGTGCCAGCAGCTTGGGGGTCGGCAGGGCGGGAGACCAGCCCCAGCATTTT
v_call: TRBV16; d_call: TRBD1; clone_size: -; j_call: TRBJ1-1; cdr3_aa: CASSHDRDGTEAFF; cdr3_nt: TGTGCCAGCAGCCACGACAGGGACGGAACTGAAGCTTTCTTT
v_call: TRBV10-3; d_call: -; clone_size: once; j_call: TRBJ2-1; cdr3_aa: CAISTDSFHNEQFF; cdr3_nt: TGTGCCATCAGTACAGACAGTTTCCACAATGAGCAGTTCTTC
v_call: TRBV3-1/TRBV3-2; d_call: -; clone_size: -; j_call: TRBJ1-4; cdr3_aa: CASSHLTEADEKLFF; cdr3_nt: TGTGCCAGCAGCCACCTGACAGAAGCCGATGAAAAACTGTTTTTT
v_call: TRBV7-6; d_call: TRBD2; clone_size: -; j_call: TRBJ2-1; cdr3_aa: CASSLGLAGTYNEQFF; cdr3_nt: TGTGCCAGCAGCTTAGGGTTAGCGGGGACCTACAATGAGCAGTTCTTC
v_call: TRBV21-1; d_call: -; clone_size: -; j_call: TRBJ1-1; cdr3_aa: CACLLGRAF; cdr3_nt: TGTGCCTGCCTCCTCGGGCGGGCCTTT
v_call: TRBV7-8; d_call: TRBD1; clone_size: -; j_call: TRBJ1-5; cdr3_aa: CASSPRTGSNQPQHF; cdr3_nt: TGTGCCAGCAGCCCCCGGACAGGGAGCAATCAGCCCCAGCATTTT
v_call: TRBV15; d_call: -; clone_size: -; j_call: TRBJ2-2; cdr3_aa: CATSRVASNTGELFF; cdr3_nt: TGTGCCACCAGCAGAGTGGCTTCGAACACCGGGGAGCTGTTTTTT
v_call: TRBV11-2; d_call: -; clone_size: -; j_call: TRBJ1-6; cdr3_aa: CASSLDGPSPLHF; cdr3_nt: TGTGCCAGCAGCTTAGATGGGCCCTCACCCCTCCACTTT
v_call: TRBV6-6; d_call: TRBD1; clone_size: -; j_call: TRBJ2-1; cdr3_aa: CASKAGGDRNEQFF; cdr3_nt: TGTGCCAGCAAGGCAGGGGGCGATCGTAATGAGCAGTTCTTC
v_call: TRBV7-3; d_call: -; clone_size: -; j_call: TRBJ2-1; cdr3_aa: CASSLEALSSSFSDNEQFF; cdr3_nt: TGTGCCAGCAGCTTAGAGGCCCTGTCCAGCAGTTTTTCCGACAATGAGCAGTTCTTC
v_call: TRBV7-8; d_call: -; clone_size: -; j_call: TRBJ2-7; cdr3_aa: CASSLAGGYEQYF; cdr3_nt: TGTGCCAGCAGCTTAGCAGGCGGCTACGAGCAGTACTTC
v_call: TRBV27; d_call: -; clone_size: once; j_call: TRBJ1-1; cdr3_aa: CASSPSTGELNTEAFF; cdr3_nt: TGTGCCAGCAGTCCCTCGACCGGAGAATTGAACACTGAAGCTTTCTTT
v_call: TRBV7-9; d_call: TRBD1; clone_size: -; j_call: TRBJ2-3; cdr3_aa: CASSWTGDAQYF; cdr3_nt: TGTGCCAGCAGCTGGACAGGGGATGCGCAGTATTTT
v_call: TRBV6-5; d_call: -; clone_size: -; j_call: TRBJ2-7; cdr3_aa: CASSYSPASQSHEQYF; cdr3_nt: TGTGCCAGCAGTTACTCCCCTGCATCCCAGTCCCACGAGCAGTACTTC
v_call: TRBV12-3/TRBV12-4; d_call: -; clone_size: few; j_call: TRBJ1-4; cdr3_aa: CASTLEANEKLFF; cdr3_nt: TGTGCCAGCACGTTGGAGGCTAATGAAAAACTGTTTTTT
v_call: TRBV4-1; d_call: -; clone_size: -; j_call: TRBJ2-7; cdr3_aa: CASSQRDNYEQYF; cdr3_nt: TGCGCCAGCAGCCAACGGGACAACTACGAGCAGTACTTC
v_call: TRBV18; d_call: -; clone_size: -; j_call: TRBJ1-1; cdr3_aa: CASSPPTVNTEAFF; cdr3_nt: TGTGCCAGCTCACCGCCGACAGTGAACACTGAAGCTTTCTTT
v_call: TRBV7-9; d_call: -; clone_size: -; j_call: TRBJ1-5; cdr3_aa: CASSLARDQPQHF; cdr3_nt: TGTGCCAGCAGCTTAGCCAGGGATCAGCCCCAGCATTTT
v_call: TRBV7-2; d_call: TRBD2; clone_size: -; j_call: TRBJ2-5; cdr3_aa: CASSPGLAGGGETQYF; cdr3_nt: TGTGCCAGCAGCCCCGGACTAGCGGGGGGCGGAGAGACCCAGTACTTC
v_call: TRBV29-1; d_call: -; clone_size: -; j_call: TRBJ1-2; cdr3_aa: CSVKGDGYTF; cdr3_nt: TGCAGCGTCAAAGGGGATGGCTACACCTTC
v_call: TRBV24-1; d_call: TRBD1; clone_size: -; j_call: TRBJ2-3; cdr3_aa: CATSERQGLDTQYF; cdr3_nt: TGTGCCACCAGTGAACGACAGGGTCTGGATACGCAGTATTTT
v_call: TRBV5-5; d_call: TRBD1; clone_size: -; j_call: TRBJ2-1; cdr3_aa: CASSTQGTGGYNEQFF; cdr3_nt: TGTGCCAGCAGCACGCAGGGGACAGGGGGGTACAATGAGCAGTTCTTC
v_call: TRBV7-9; d_call: -; clone_size: -; j_call: TRBJ1-2; cdr3_aa: CASSSPGGNGYTF; cdr3_nt: TGTGCCAGCAGCTCCCCTGGGGGGAATGGCTACACCTTC